This TCR beta chain was sequenced in a study of CD8 T cells in Susac syndrome. After removal of 6 bases from V and 4 bases from J, the junction contained 5 bases not matched to a gene. The CDR3 is 15 residues long. Germline CDR1 is SNHLY and CDR2 is FYNNEI. Random hexamers primed reverse transcription of about 0.5 to 1 ug RNA. The CDR3 of TCR beta was amplified by immunoSEQ multiplex PCR across 54 Vbeta and 13 Jbeta. TCRdb called the immunoSEQ multiplex PCR reads again in MiXCR, with one record for every CDR3 protein. The sample lists roughly 190,000 distinct CDR3 sequences, roughly 94% occurring once. In contrast to the negatively isolated CD8+ and CD4+ T cells, TEMRA cells were FACS-enriched.

This chain links TRBV2 with TRBJ2-3, with 12 bases that match TRBD2. Sequencing input: CD4+ T cells from PBMCs. The clonotype comes from a human donor in good health. The chain's CDR3 is CASRRLAGVSDTQYF. CDR3 bases: TGTGCCAGCAGGAGACTAGCGGGAGTGTCAGATACGCAGTATTTT.